This is a list of T cell receptor beta chains from one sample in a study of regulatory T cells in long-lasting Graves disease. A single record per CDR3 protein comes from TCRdb applying MiXCR to the multiplex PCR reads. The sample lists 650,000 to 850,000 distinct CDR3 sequences; around 30% were seen once. Sequences were derived from peripheral blood mononuclear cells (PBMCs), sampled when the disease was refractory, from a patient treated with antithyroid drugs. Receptors were obtained from a female donor with Graves disease. Each CDR3 is given with its conserved first and last residue. D genes are given only for firm matches. Clone sizes are given selectively: once, few, many, or a class where the clone is expanded.

V	D	J	size	DNA	CDR3
TRBV12-3/TRBV12-4	-	TRBJ1-1	-	TGTGCCAGCAGCCGGGACCTTAGCCCTCGAGGAGCTGAAGCTTTCTTT	CASSRDLSPRGAEAFF
TRBV11-2	TRBD2	TRBJ2-2	few	TGTGCCAGCACTCAACTAGCGGTAAACACCGGGGAGCTGTTTTTT	CASTQLAVNTGELFF
TRBV13	-	TRBJ1-2	few	TGTGCCAGCAGGCGGGACGGTGAAACCTATGGCTACACCTTC	CASRRDGETYGYTF
TRBV7-2	-	TRBJ1-6	-	TGTGCCAGCAGCTCAGTCTGGGCACCCCTCCACTTT	CASSSVWAPLHF
TRBV6-5	TRBD1	TRBJ1-1	few	TGTGCCAGCAGTTCCCCAGGGGGCGCTTGGGCTTTCTTT	CASSSPGGAWAFF
TRBV6-5	-	TRBJ1-2	few	TGTGCCAGCAGTTACTCGTCCGGAGACCAGGGCTACACCTTC	CASSYSSGDQGYTF
TRBV28	TRBD2	TRBJ2-7	-	TGTGCCAGCAGTTTATGCAGGCCTAGCGGAACCCCCAGCTCCTACGAGCAGTACTTC	CASSLCRPSGTPSSYEQYF
TRBV29-1	TRBD1	TRBJ1-2	-	TGCAGCGTTGAAGGGGACAGGATGACTAACTATGGCTACACCTTC	CSVEGDRMTNYGYTF
TRBV20-1	-	TRBJ1-2	-	TGCAGTGCTAAAGGGGGGAACTATGGCTACACCTTC	CSAKGGNYGYTF
TRBV30	-	TRBJ2-7	-	TGTGCCTGGAGTGTAGGGAGCAACTACGAGCAGTACTTC	CAWSVGSNYEQYF
TRBV28	TRBD1	TRBJ1-1	few	TGTGCCAGCAGTTCCGAGGGGGCGCTCACTGAAGCTTTCTTT	CASSSEGALTEAFF
TRBV6-1	-	TRBJ1-2	many	TGTGCCAGCAATGAAGGAAGGAAGCGTGGCTACACCTTC	CASNEGRKRGYTF
TRBV30	-	TRBJ1-2	few	TGTGCCTGGAGTGACGTCATAAGAAACTATGGCTACACCTTC	CAWSDVIRNYGYTF
TRBV6-1	TRBD2	TRBJ2-7	many	TGTGCCAGCAGTGAAGGGACTAGCGAAACCTACGAGCAGTACTTC	CASSEGTSETYEQYF
TRBV30	TRBD1	TRBJ1-1	-	TGTGCCTGGAGTGTACCGGGACAGGTCCTTCTGAACACTGAAGCTTTCTTT	CAWSVPGQVLLNTEAFF
TRBV12-3/TRBV12-4	-	TRBJ1-4	once	TGTGCCAGCAGGGCGAGGGAAAAACTGTTTTTT	CASRAREKLFF
TRBV12-3/TRBV12-4	TRBD1	TRBJ2-1	once	TGTGCCAGCAGTTTGAGACAGGGGCAGGGTATTGACAATGAGCAGTTCTTC	CASSLRQGQGIDNEQFF
TRBV6-1	-	TRBJ1-2	few	TGTGCCAGCAGGGCGACAGAAAAAGCTAACTATGGCTACACCTTC	CASRATEKANYGYTF
TRBV12-3/TRBV12-4	TRBD1	TRBJ1-1	-	TGTGCCAGCAGCCCTATGACAGGGGGTATTGGTGACACTGAAGCTTTCTTT	CASSPMTGGIGDTEAFF
TRBV7-2	-	TRBJ1-2	few	TGTGCCAGCAGCCCAATACTTCTCCTTACTGGCTACACCTTC	CASSPILLLTGYTF
TRBV6-5	TRBD2	TRBJ2-7	many	TGTGCCAGCAGTTACTACCGACTAGCGGGAGCCTACGAGCAGTACTTC	CASSYYRLAGAYEQYF
TRBV11-3	-	TRBJ2-6	-	TGTGCCAGCAGCCCCTCCGGTGTCTTCTACTCTGGGGCCAACGTCCTGACTTTC	CASSPSGVFYSGANVLTF
TRBV13	TRBD1	TRBJ1-4	-	TGTGCCAGCAGCGTAGATCTGCACAGGGGAGACGAAAAACTGTTTTTT	CASSVDLHRGDEKLFF
TRBV12-3/TRBV12-4	TRBD1	TRBJ1-2	few	TGTGCCAGCACCCCGGACAGGGTCTCGCGCGGCTACACCTTC	CASTPDRVSRGYTF
TRBV12-3/TRBV12-4	-	TRBJ2-7	-	TGTGCCAGCAGTTTAGCCGACGAGCGGTACTTC	CASSLADERYF
TRBV28	-	TRBJ2-7	many	TGTGCCAGCAGCCTCCTCTCCTACGAGCAGTACTTC	CASSLLSYEQYF
TRBV20-1	-	TRBJ2-7	-	TGCAGTGCTTCCGAGCCGCGGAACTCCTACGAGCAGTACTTC	CSASEPRNSYEQYF
TRBV6-5	-	TRBJ1-6	-	TGTGCCAGCAGTTACTCGAGGGGGACGGGGGTAAATTCACCCCTCCACTTT	CASSYSRGTGVNSPLHF
TRBV6-5	-	TRBJ2-7	few	TGTGCCAGCAGTTACTCCCTGGCGGAGTCCGCCTACGAGCAGTACTTC	CASSYSLAESAYEQYF
TRBV9	TRBD1	TRBJ1-1	few	TGTGCCAGCAGCGTACAGGGGGTTGGCACTGAAGCTTTCTTT	CASSVQGVGTEAFF
TRBV2	-	TRBJ2-4	few	TGTGCCAGCAGTGCTACAGCCAAAAACATTCAGTACTTC	CASSATAKNIQYF
TRBV19	TRBD2	TRBJ2-2	few	TGTGCCAGTAGTATACAAACCGGGAGGGGGGCCGGGGAGCTGTTTTTT	CASSIQTGRGAGELFF
TRBV14	TRBD2	TRBJ2-7	few	TGTGCCAGCAGCCAGGGGACTAGCGGACGGGGGAAGCAGTACTTC	CASSQGTSGRGKQYF
TRBV6-1	-	TRBJ1-1	-	TGTGCCAGCACCCGTAACCGGGACGGCTACGGAGCTTTCTTT	CASTRNRDGYGAFF
TRBV28	-	TRBJ1-1	many	TGTGCCAGCAAAAATGGGGCACACGGCATGAACACTGAAGCTTTCTTT	CASKNGAHGMNTEAFF
TRBV7-2	-	TRBJ1-2	-	TGTGCCAGCAGCTTGAACAGGCTCCTTAACTATGGCTACACCTTC	CASSLNRLLNYGYTF
TRBV5-1	-	TRBJ1-1	few	TGCGCCAGCAGTCCCCAGGATGGGGGCTGGTCTGAAGCTTTCTTT	CASSPQDGGWSEAFF
TRBV6-9	-	TRBJ1-2	few	TGTGCCAGCAGTTCTGCAAAGACAGTCGGCTACACCTTC	CASSSAKTVGYTF